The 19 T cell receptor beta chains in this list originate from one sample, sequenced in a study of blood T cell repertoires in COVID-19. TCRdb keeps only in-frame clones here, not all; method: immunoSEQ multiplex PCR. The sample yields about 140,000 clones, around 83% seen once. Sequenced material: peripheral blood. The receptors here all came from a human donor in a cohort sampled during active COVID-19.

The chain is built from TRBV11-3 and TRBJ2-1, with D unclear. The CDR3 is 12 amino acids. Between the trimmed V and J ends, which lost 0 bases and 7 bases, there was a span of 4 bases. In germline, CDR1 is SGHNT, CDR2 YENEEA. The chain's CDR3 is CASSLDMNEQFF. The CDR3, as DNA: TGTGCCAGCAGCTTAGATATGAATGAGCAGTTCTTC. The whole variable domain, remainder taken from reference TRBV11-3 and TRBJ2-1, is EAGVVQSPRYKIIEKKQPVAFWCNPISGHNTLYWYLQNLGQGPELLIRYENEEAVDDSQLPKDRFSAERLKGVDSTLKIQPAELGDSAVYLCASSLDMNEQFFGPGTRLTVL.

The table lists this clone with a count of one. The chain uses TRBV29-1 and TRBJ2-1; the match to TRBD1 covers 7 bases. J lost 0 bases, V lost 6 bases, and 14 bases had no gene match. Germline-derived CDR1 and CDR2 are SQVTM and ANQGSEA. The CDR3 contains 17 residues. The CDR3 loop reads CSVAGDEGASSYNEQFF. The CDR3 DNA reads TGCAGCGTGGCCGGCGATGAGGGGGCTAGCTCCTACAATGAGCAGTTCTTC.

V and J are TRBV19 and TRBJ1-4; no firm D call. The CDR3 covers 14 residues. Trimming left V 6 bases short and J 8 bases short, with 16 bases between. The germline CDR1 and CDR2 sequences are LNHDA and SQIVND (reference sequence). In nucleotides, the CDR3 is TGTGCCAGTAGACGTTTGGGAGAGTACGAAAAACTGTTTTTT. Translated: CASRRLGEYEKLFF.

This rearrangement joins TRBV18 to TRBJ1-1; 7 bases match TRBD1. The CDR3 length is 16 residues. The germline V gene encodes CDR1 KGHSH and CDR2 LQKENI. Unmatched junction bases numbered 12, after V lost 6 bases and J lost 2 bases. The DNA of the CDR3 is TGTGCCAGCTCGTTCAGGGGGACGGACCCCAACACTGAAGCTTTCTTT. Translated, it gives CASSFRGTDPNTEAFF.

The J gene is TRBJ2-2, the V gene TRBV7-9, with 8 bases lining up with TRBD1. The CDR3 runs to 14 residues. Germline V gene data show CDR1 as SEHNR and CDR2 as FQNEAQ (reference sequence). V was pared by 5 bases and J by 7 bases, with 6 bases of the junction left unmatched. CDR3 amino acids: CASSPDREDGELFF. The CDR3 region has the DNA TGTGCCAGCAGCCCGGACAGGGAGGACGGGGAGCTGTTTTTT.

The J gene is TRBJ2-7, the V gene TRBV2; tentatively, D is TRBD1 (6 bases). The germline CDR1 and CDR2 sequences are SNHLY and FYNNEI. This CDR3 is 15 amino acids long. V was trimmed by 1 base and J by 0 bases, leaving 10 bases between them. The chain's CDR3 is CASSEDRERSYEQYF. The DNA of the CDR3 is TGTGCCAGCAGTGAAGACAGGGAACGCTCCTACGAGCAGTACTTC.

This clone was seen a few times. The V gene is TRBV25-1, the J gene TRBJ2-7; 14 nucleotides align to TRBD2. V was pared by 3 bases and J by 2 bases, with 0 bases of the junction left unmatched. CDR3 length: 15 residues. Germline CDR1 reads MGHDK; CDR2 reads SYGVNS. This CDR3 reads CASSEGLAGAYEQYF. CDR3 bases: TGTGCCAGCAGTGAGGGACTAGCGGGAGCCTACGAGCAGTACTTC.

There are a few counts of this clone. The CDR3 sequence is CASSLRDSLLTPLHF. The CDR3 coding sequence is TGTGCCAGCAGTTTAAGGGACAGCTTATTAACACCCCTCCACTTT. The J gene is TRBJ1-6, the V gene TRBV28; 7 nucleotides align to TRBD1. Trimming took 2 bases from V and 11 from J; bases not matched to a gene: 9. Germline V gene data show CDR1 as MDHEN and CDR2 as SYDVKM. CDR3 length: 15 amino acids. The entire variable domain, with the rest obtained from reference TRBV28 and TRBJ1-6, is as follows: DVKVTQSSRYLVKRTGEKVFLECVQDMDHENMFWYRQDPGLGLRLIYFSYDVKMKEKGDIPEGYSVSREKKERFSLILESASTNQTSMYLCASSLRDSLLTPLHFGNGTRLTVT.

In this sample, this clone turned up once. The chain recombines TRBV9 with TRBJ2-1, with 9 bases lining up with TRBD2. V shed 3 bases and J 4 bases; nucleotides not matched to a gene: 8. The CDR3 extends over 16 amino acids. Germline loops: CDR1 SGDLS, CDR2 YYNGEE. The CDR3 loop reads CASSALAGRGYNEQFF. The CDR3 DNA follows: TGTGCCAGCAGCGCTCTAGCGGGGCGGGGTTACAATGAGCAGTTCTTC.

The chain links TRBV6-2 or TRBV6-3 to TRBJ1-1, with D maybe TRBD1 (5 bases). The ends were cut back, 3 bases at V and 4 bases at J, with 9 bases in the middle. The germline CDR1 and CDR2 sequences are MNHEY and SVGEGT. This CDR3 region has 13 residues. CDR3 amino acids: CASSYRRGTEAFF. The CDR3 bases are TGTGCCAGCAGTTATCGAAGGGGCACTGAAGCTTTCTTT.

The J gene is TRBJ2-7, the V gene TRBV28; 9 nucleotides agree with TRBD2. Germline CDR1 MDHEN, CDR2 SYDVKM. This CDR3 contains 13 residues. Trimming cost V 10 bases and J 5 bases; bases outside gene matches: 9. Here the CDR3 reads CATAGGGSDEQYF. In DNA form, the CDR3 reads TGTGCCACCGCGGGAGGGGGCAGCGACGAGCAGTACTTC.

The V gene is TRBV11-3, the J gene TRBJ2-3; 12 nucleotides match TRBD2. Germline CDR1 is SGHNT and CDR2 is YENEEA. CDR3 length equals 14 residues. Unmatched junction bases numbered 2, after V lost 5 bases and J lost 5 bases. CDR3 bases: TGTGCCAGCAGCCCGGGACTAGCGGGAGATACGCAGTATTTT. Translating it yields CASSPGLAGDTQYF.

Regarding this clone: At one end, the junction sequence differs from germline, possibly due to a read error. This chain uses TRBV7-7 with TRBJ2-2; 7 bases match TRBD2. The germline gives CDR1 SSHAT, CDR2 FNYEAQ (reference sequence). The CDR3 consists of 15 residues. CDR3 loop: CASSLLASNTGELFF. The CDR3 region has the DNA TGTGCTAGCAGCCTACTAGCGTCGAACACCGGGGAGCTGTTTTTT. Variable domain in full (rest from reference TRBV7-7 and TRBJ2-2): GAGVSQSPRYKVTKRGQDVTLRCDPISSHATLYWYQQALGQGPEFLTYFNYEAQPDKSGLPSDRFSAERPEGSISTLTIQRTEQRDSAMYRCASSLLASNTGELFFGEGSRLTVL.

The CDR3 here is CASSQEQGYNSPLHF. CDR3 DNA sequence: TGTGCCAGCAGCCAGGAACAGGGCTATAATTCACCCCTCCACTTT. V is TRBV14 and J is TRBJ1-6; weak D call: TRBD1 (6 bases). Trimming took off 3 bases at V and 3 bases at J, with 9 bases between the two ends. CDR1 SGHDN and CDR2 FVKESK come from the germline V gene. The CDR3 contains 15 residues.

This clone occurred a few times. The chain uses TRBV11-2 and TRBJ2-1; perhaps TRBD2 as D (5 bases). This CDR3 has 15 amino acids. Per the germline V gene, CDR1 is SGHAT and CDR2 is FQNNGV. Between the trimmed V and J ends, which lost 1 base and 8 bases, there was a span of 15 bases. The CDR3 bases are TGTGCCAGCAGCTTAGGGTCCGGGAAAGTGTATGAGCAGTTCTTC. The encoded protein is CASSLGSGKVYEQFF.

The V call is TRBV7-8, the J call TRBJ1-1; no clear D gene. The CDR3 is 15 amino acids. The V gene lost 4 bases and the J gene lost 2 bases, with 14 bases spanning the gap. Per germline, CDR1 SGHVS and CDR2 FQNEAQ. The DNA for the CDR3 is TGTGCCAGCAGCTCAGACTCACGGGGAAACACTGAAGCTTTCTTT. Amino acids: CASSSDSRGNTEAFF.

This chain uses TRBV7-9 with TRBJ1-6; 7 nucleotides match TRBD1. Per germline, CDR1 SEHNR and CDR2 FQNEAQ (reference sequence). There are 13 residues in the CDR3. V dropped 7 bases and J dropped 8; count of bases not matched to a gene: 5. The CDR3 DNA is TGTGCCAGCACGGGACAGCAGTATTCACCCCTCCACTTT. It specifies CASTGQQYSPLHF.

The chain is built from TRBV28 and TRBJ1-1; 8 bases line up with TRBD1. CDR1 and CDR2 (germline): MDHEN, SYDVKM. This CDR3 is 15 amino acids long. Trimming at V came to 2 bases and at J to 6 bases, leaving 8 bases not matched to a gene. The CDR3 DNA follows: TGTGCCAGCAGTTTAGGGGACAGGCCGGGCTCTGAAGCTTTCTTT. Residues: CASSLGDRPGSEAFF.

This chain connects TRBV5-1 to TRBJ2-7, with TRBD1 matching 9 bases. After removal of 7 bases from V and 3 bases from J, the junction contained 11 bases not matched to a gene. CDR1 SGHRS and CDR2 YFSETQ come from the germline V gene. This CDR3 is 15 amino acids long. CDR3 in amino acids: CASSKGTGRNYEQYF. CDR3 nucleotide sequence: TGCGCCAGCTCAAAAGGGACAGGGAGGAACTACGAGCAGTACTTC.